The 18 T cell receptor beta chains given below trace back to one sample, sequenced in a study of blood T cell repertoires in COVID-19. TCRdb's table, derived via immunoSEQ multiplex PCR, lists solely in-frame clones and lacks some. Among about 49,000 clones listed, around 87% were seen once. Source material: peripheral blood. The receptors originated from a man aged 35-49 years with active COVID-19.

The V gene is TRBV7-9, the J gene TRBJ1-4, with D perhaps matching TRBD1 (6 bases). The CDR3 runs 16 residues. The ends were cut back, 0 bases at V and 7 bases at J, with 15 bases in the middle. CDR1 is SEHNR and CDR2 is FQNEAQ in the germline V gene (reference sequence). CDR3 nucleotide sequence: TGTGCCAGCAGCTTAGCCCTTAAGAGACAGGTTGAAAAACTGTTTTTT. Its translation: CASSLALKRQVEKLFF.

V usage is TRBV4-1 and J usage is TRBJ1-1; 10 nucleotides align to TRBD1. V gave up 0 bases and J gave up 10 bases; unmatched junction bases: 11. Germline V CDR1 and CDR2: MGHRA, YSYEKL. CDR3 length: 16 residues. This CDR3 is CASSQDSRTGGLGAFF. CDR3 in DNA: TGCGCCAGCAGCCAAGACTCCAGGACAGGGGGTTTGGGAGCTTTCTTT.

The genes are TRBV3-1 (or the pseudogene TRBV3-2) and TRBJ1-5; weak D call: TRBD1 (5 bases). In germline, CDR1 is LGHDT, CDR2 YNNKEL (reference sequence). The CDR3 totals 14 residues. Trimming took 3 bases from V and 5 from J, leaving 11 bases between them. CDR3 loop: CASSQGRGDQPQHF. The CDR3, as DNA: TGTGCCAGCAGCCAGGGACGGGGGGATCAGCCCCAGCATTTT.

The V call is TRBV28, the J call TRBJ1-1; no reliable D call. The germline CDR1 and CDR2 sequences are MDHEN and SYDVKM. Trimming stripped 1 base from V and 3 bases from J, with 9 bases between. The CDR3 is 14 amino acids. The CDR3 sequence: CASSLLPSDTEAFF. The CDR3 bases are TGTGCCAGCAGTTTATTACCCTCGGACACTGAAGCTTTCTTT.

This chain joins TRBV28 and TRBJ1-2; 9 bases fit TRBD1. From germline, CDR1 is MDHEN and CDR2 SYDVKM. Trimming cost V 5 bases and J 6 bases; bases outside gene matches: 10. CDR3 size: 15 residues. CDR3 loop: CASSPRDRDSDGYTF. The CDR3 bases are TGTGCCAGCAGTCCCCGGGACAGGGATTCAGATGGCTACACCTTC.

The rearrangement joins TRBV13 to TRBJ2-7; TRBD1 might be the D (5 bases). The CDR3 contains 13 residues. In germline, CDR1 is PRHDT, CDR2 FYEKMQ (reference sequence). V gave up 4 bases and J gave up 7 bases, with 14 bases separating them. This CDR3 reads CASSSHLNREQYF. The CDR3 bases are TGTGCCAGCAGCTCCCACTTAAACAGGGAGCAGTACTTC.

J is TRBJ1-2 and V is TRBV5-1, with TRBD1 matching 8 bases. Germline V gene sequence: CDR1 SGHRS, CDR2 YFSETQ. The J segment lost 6 bases and the V segment lost 4 bases, leaving 2 bases of the junction unmatched. This CDR3 has 12 residues. The CDR3 DNA reads TGCGCCAGCAGCGCACAGGGGGATGGCTACACCTTC. Translation gives CASSAQGDGYTF.

The chain is built from TRBV19 and TRBJ1-3, with D tentatively TRBD1 (5 bases). Trimming stripped 4 bases from V and 0 bases from J, with 10 bases between. In germline, CDR1 is LNHDA, CDR2 SQIVND (reference sequence). This CDR3 is built from 15 residues. CDR3 protein: CASSTQGYSGNTIYF. Here the CDR3 DNA reads TGTGCCAGTAGTACCCAGGGCTACTCTGGAAACACCATATATTTT. Together with reference TRBV19 and TRBJ1-3, the CDR3 gives the full variable domain: DGGITQSPKYLFRKEGQNVTLSCEQNLNHDAMYWYRQDPGQGLRLIYYSQIVNDFQKGDIAEGYSVSREKKESFPLTVTSAQKNPTAFYLCASSTQGYSGNTIYFGEGSWLTVV.

The chain recombines TRBV11-3 with TRBJ2-1; 9 bases map to TRBD1. This CDR3 contains 17 residues. CDR1 is SGHNT and CDR2 is YENEEA in the germline V gene. J gave up 3 bases and V 5 bases, and 11 bases lay outside the gene matches. CDR3 nucleotide sequence: TGTGCCAGCAGCCTCGACAGGGGGAATTTGGGCTACAATGAGCAGTTCTTC. Translation gives CASSLDRGNLGYNEQFF.

DNA for the CDR3: TGCGCCAGCAGCCAAGATCCGGCGGCGGAGGTTTTCACAGATACGCAGTATTTT. Protein sequence: CASSQDPAAEVFTDTQYF. This sequence joins TRBV4-1 and TRBJ2-3; D perhaps matches TRBD2 (5 bases). With 0 bases removed from V and 2 bases from J, the gap between germline ends came to 18 bases. This CDR3 spans 18 amino acids. Germline V CDR1 and CDR2: MGHRA, YSYEKL.

The V and J genes are TRBV19 and TRBJ2-1; 9 bases are a match to TRBD2. The V segment lost 8 bases and the J segment 2 bases; nucleotides outside the gene matches: 4. Per germline, CDR1 LNHDA and CDR2 SQIVND (reference sequence). The CDR3 is 14 residues long. DNA of the CDR3: TGTGCCAGTCACAGCGGGAGGACCTACAATGAGCAGTTCTTC. Translated, it gives CASHSGRTYNEQFF.

V is TRBV14 and J is TRBJ2-3; possible D gene TRBD2, 5 bases. The germline gives CDR1 SGHDN, CDR2 FVKESK. Trimming left V 4 bases short and J 3 bases short, with 8 bases between. The CDR3 has 13 residues. CDR3 in DNA: TGTGCCAGCAGCCTCCCGGGGACAGATACGCAGTATTTT. Protein sequence: CASSLPGTDTQYF.

The sample holds one count of this clone. This chain connects TRBV19 to TRBJ2-3; the match to TRBD1 covers 7 bases. Germline V gives CDR1 LNHDA, CDR2 SQIVND (reference sequence). The CDR3 sequence is 17 residues long. The J segment lost 6 bases and the V segment lost 5 bases, leaving 17 bases of the junction unmatched. The CDR3 reads CASSLTTGIRSADTQYF. CDR3 DNA sequence: TGTGCCAGTAGTCTCACGACAGGGATAAGGAGCGCGGATACGCAGTATTTT.

The chain combines TRBV12-3 or TRBV12-4 with TRBJ2-3, with 9 bases that match TRBD1. This CDR3 region has 13 residues. The junction had 5 bases not matched to a gene; V was cut back by 5 bases and J by 8 bases. The DNA for the CDR3 is TGTGCCAGCAGTCCTACAGGGGGCGCTACGCAGTATTTT. Translating gives CASSPTGGATQYF.

V gene TRBV19 combines with J gene TRBJ2-3; 9 positions agree with TRBD1. From germline, CDR1 is LNHDA and CDR2 SQIVND (reference sequence). There are 16 residues in the CDR3. The ends lost 3 bases at V and 0 bases at J; junction bases unmatched: 4. The CDR3 protein is CASSISGQGSTDTQYF. CDR3 in DNA: TGTGCCAGTAGTATCAGCGGACAGGGGAGCACAGATACGCAGTATTTT.

This clone came up once. This chain links TRBV5-1 with TRBJ2-6; D gene ambiguous. The CDR3 runs 17 residues. Germline CDR1 SGHRS, CDR2 YFSETQ. V was cut by 1 base and J by 1 base, with 12 bases left in between. The chain's CDR3 is CASSLSPPLSGANVLTF. The DNA for the CDR3 is TGCGCCAGCAGCTTGTCGCCCCCACTTTCTGGGGCCAACGTCCTGACTTTC.

The chain carries TRBV13 and TRBJ1-4; 7 bases agree with TRBD1. The CDR3 length is 17 residues. CDR1 and CDR2 (germline): PRHDT, FYEKMQ (reference sequence). V shed 5 bases and J 3 bases; nucleotides not matched to a gene: 12. The CDR3 region is CASSPNGRTGANEKLFF. Written as DNA, the CDR3 is TGTGCCAGCAGCCCCAACGGGCGAACAGGGGCTAATGAAAAACTGTTTTTT.

The table lists this clone with a count of one. The chain couples TRBV7-3 to TRBJ2-1; 11 bases fit TRBD2. CDR3 length equals 16 residues. Germline values: CDR1 SGHTA, CDR2 FQGTGA. The J segment lost 7 bases and the V segment lost 2 bases, leaving 7 bases of the junction unmatched. In nucleotides, the CDR3 is TGTGCCAGCAGCTTAGGGATAGCGGGAGGGAGGAATGAGCAGTTCTTC. It encodes CASSLGIAGGRNEQFF.